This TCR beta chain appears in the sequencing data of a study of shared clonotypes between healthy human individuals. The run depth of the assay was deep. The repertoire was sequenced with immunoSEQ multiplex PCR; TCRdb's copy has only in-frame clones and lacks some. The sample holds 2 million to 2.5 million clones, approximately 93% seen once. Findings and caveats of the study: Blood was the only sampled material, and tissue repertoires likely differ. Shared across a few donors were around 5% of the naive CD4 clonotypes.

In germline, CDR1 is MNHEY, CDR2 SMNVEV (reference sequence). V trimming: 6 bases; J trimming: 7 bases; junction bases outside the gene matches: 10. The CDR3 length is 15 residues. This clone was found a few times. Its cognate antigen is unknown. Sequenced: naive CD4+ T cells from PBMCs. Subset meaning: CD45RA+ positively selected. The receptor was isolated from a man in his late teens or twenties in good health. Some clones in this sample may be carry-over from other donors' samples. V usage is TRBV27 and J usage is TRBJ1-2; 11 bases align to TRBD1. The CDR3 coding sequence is TGTGCCAGCAGCCCGCCAGGACAGGGGGCAGGTGGCTACACCTTC. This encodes CASSPPGQGAGGYTF.